This T cell receptor beta chain came from a study of CD8 T cells in ankylosing spondylitis. Study-level points and caveats: Clones tied to disease were said to be significantly enriched in matched ankylosing spondylitis synovial fluid. Among TCR beta sequences, a motif of eight or nine highly homologous variants appeared characteristic of ankylosing spondylitis blood.

This clonotype was detected many times. No antigen is known for it. The length of the CDR3 is 13 residues. Germline lookup yields CDR1 LGHDT and CDR2 YNNKEL (reference sequence). V shed 0 bases and J shed 7 bases, with 7 bases lying between them. TCRdb fed the 5' RACE reads into MiXCR, producing one record per CDR3 protein. The sample consists of about 500,000 distinct CDR3 sequences, about 5.4% of them appearing once. This chain uses TRBV3-1 with TRBJ1-5; D unresolved. The sequenced material came from blood, either unsorted or a sorted T cell fraction (not recorded which). This TCR derives from a male donor with ankylosing spondylitis. CDR3 DNA sequence: TGTGCCAGCAGCCAAGAAAGGTGGCAGCCCCAGCATTTT. This codes for CASSQERWQPQHF.